The 5 T cell receptor beta chains in this list originate from one sample, sequenced in a study of cytotoxic CD8 clonotypes in ibrutinib-treated CLL. Assay: immunoSEQ multiplex PCR; the TCRdb copy retains only in-frame clones and omits some. Of 250,000 to 350,000 clones listed, less than 85% are singletons. This specimen was PBMCs, taken at disease progression, from a patient treated with ibrutinib. These receptors all stem from a human donor with chronic lymphocytic leukemia.

This clone was picked up one time. The chain combines TRBV29-1 with TRBJ2-7, with 10 bases that match TRBD2. This CDR3 is 14 amino acids long. J gave up 2 bases and V 3 bases, and 4 bases lay outside the gene matches. The germline V gene has CDR1 SQVTM and CDR2 ANQGSEA. DNA of the CDR3: TGCAGCGTTGAGGAGCGGGAGGGGGCCTACGAGCAGTACTTC. This gives the protein CSVEEREGAYEQYF.

The chain combines TRBV10-2 with TRBJ2-1, with D perhaps matching TRBD1 (5 bases). The V end was cut by 5 bases, the J end by 7 bases, with 24 bases between. The germline V gene has CDR1 WSHSY and CDR2 SAAADI. The CDR3 has 17 residues. The CDR3 loop is CASSRWLGDSLGNEQFF. CDR3 DNA sequence: TGCGCCAGCAGTCGATGGCTTGGTGACAGTCTGGGGAATGAGCAGTTCTTC.

This rearrangement joins TRBV6-5 to TRBJ2-1; 11 nucleotides line up with TRBD1. Losses at the gene ends were 0 bases for V and 7 bases for J; bases not matched to a gene: 5. Per germline, CDR1 MNHEY and CDR2 SVGAGI. The CDR3 consists of 16 residues. CDR3 DNA: TGTGCCAGCAGTTACTCCCCCGGGACAGGGGGAAATGAGCAGTTCTTC. Its protein is CASSYSPGTGGNEQFF.

The chain combines TRBV7-2 with TRBJ2-1; a possible D gene is TRBD2 (6 bases). The CDR3 loop spans 16 amino acids. Between the trimmed V and J ends, which lost 4 bases and 3 bases, there was a span of 16 bases. Germline assignment: CDR1 SGHTA and CDR2 FQGNSA. For the CDR3, the DNA is TGTGCCAGCAGCTCTCCTTCGGGAGCAGGCTACAATGAGCAGTTCTTC. It translates to CASSSPSGAGYNEQFF.

This chain uses TRBV5-5 with TRBJ2-7; no firm D call. The germline V gene has CDR1 SGHKS and CDR2 YYEKEE (reference sequence). The CDR3 sequence is 11 residues long. Trimming took 2 bases from V and 4 from J, leaving 4 bases between them. Here the CDR3 reads CASSFGYEQYF. In DNA, the CDR3 is TGTGCCAGCAGCTTTGGATACGAGCAGTACTTC.